This T cell receptor (beta chain) was identified during a study of blood T cell repertoires in COVID-19. In its sample, this clone was seen a few times. This CDR3 has 14 residues. Germline trimming cut 6 bases from V and 5 bases from J; bases unmatched to any gene: 9. Germline assignment: CDR1 PRHDT and CDR2 FYEKMQ (reference sequence). In the original analysis: Estimation of nucleated cell counts relied on the amplification of reference gene primers. Clones were sequenced by immunoSEQ multiplex PCR, and TCRdb holds only the in-frame ones, with some missing. Clonal size and the V and J genes are those of that table, whereas D and trimming came from the DNA. The table includes 150,000 to 200,000 clones, around 85% detected once.

The sequence was obtained from a woman aged 55-70 years with acute or convalescent COVID-19. The rearrangement uses TRBV13 and TRBJ2-5, with 7 bases lining up with TRBD1. The source material was peripheral blood. CDR3 amino acids: CASRKTGARETQYF. The CDR3 region has the DNA TGTGCCAGCAGGAAAACAGGGGCTAGGGAGACCCAGTACTTC.